The T cell receptor (beta chain) under discussion was sequenced for a study of cytomegalovirus exposure and HLA in healthy donors. Study observations and caveats: Many donors shared some public TCRs, even though most TCR sequences were rare. Approximately 160 TCR beta chains were listed as cytomegalovirus-associated. It was found in a later analysis that first-cohort TCR clusters tended to co-occur in the 130 or so validation repertoires.

Per the germline V gene, CDR1 is MNHNS and CDR2 is SASEGT. The CDR3 has 14 residues. Trimming took off 0 bases at V and 6 bases at J, with 9 bases between the two ends. Clones were sequenced by immunoSEQ multiplex PCR, and TCRdb holds only the in-frame ones, with some missing. This sample yields fewer than 150,000 clones, of which about 87% are seen a single time; 8.5% to 9.5% belongs to the top ten. Concerning this clone itself: No antigen is known for it.

J is TRBJ1-5 and V is TRBV6-1; D perhaps matches TRBD1 (5 bases). Sequencing was done on a sample of PBMCs. This clonotype originated in a man between 18 and 35 years old in good health and CMV-seropositive. CDR3 coding DNA: TGTGCCAGCAGTGAAGCGGACAAGGTTCAGCCCCAGCATTTT. Its translation is CASSEADKVQPQHF.